This T cell receptor (beta chain) was identified in a study of blood T cell repertoires in COVID-19. The overall study: The United States, Italy and Spain were the sources of the acute and convalescent COVID-19 samples. T cells, B-cell-depleted T cells, or PBMCs provided the cDNA or gDNA that served as material.

In the original processing: Quantification of nucleated cells was approximated via reference gene primer amplification. This table comes from immunoSEQ multiplex PCR, and its TCRdb copy is limited to in-frame clones, with some not included. For V, J and clone size, that table is used; D and trimming come from the DNA. Of around 150,000 clones in the sample, approximately 89% were seen once. V lost 3 bases and J lost 4, with 12 bases in between. The CDR3 has 13 amino acids. The germline V gene encodes CDR1 DFQATT and CDR2 SNEGSKA (reference sequence). The sample comprised peripheral blood. The clonotype originates from a man between 60 and 75 years old with active or convalescent COVID-19. The V call is TRBV20-1, the J call TRBJ1-1; D remains ambiguous. The DNA of the CDR3 is TGCAGTGCTAGTCCCACCCAGCGCACTGAAGCTTTCTTT. Its translation: CSASPTQRTEAFF.